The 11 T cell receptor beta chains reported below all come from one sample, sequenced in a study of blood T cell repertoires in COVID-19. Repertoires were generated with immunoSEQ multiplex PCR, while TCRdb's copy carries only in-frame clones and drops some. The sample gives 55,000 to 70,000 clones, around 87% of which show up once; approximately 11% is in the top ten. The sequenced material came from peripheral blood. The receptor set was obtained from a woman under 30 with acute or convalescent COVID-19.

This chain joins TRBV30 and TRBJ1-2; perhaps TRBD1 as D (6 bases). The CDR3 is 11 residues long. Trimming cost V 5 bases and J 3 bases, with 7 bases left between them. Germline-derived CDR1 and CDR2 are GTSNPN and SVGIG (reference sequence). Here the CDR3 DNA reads TGTGCCTGGTACAGGGACTATGGCTACACCTTC. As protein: CAWYRDYGYTF.

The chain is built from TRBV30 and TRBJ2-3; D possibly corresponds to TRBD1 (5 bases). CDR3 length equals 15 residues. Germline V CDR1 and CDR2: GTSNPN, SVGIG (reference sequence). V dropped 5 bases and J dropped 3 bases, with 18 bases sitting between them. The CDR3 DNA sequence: TGTGCCTGGTCTGGACAACCCCAGGTAACAGATACGCAGTATTTT. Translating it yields CAWSGQPQVTDTQYF.

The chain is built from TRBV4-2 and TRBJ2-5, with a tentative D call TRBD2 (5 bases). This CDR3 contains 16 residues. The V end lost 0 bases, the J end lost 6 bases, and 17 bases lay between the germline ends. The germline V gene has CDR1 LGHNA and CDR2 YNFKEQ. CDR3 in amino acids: CASSQDQLGSAQTQYF. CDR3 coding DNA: TGTGCCAGCAGCCAAGATCAGTTGGGTAGCGCACAGACCCAGTACTTC.

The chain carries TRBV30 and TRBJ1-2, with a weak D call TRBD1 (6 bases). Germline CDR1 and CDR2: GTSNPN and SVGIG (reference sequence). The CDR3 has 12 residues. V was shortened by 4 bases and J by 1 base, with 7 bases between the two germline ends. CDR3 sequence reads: CAWTQGNYGYTF. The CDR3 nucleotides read TGTGCCTGGACACAGGGTAACTATGGCTACACCTTC. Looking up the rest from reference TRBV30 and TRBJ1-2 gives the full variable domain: SQTIHQWPATLVQPVGSPLSLECTVEGTSNPNLYWYRQAAGRGLQLLFYSVGIGQISSEVPQNLSASRPQDRQFILSSKKLLLSDSGFYLCAWTQGNYGYTFGSGTRLTVV.

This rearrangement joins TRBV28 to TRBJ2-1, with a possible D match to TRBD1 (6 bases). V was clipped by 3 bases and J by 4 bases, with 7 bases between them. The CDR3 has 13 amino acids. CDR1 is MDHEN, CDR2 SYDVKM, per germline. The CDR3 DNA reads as TGTGCCAGCAGTTTGACAGGATACAATGAGCAGTTCTTC. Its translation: CASSLTGYNEQFF.

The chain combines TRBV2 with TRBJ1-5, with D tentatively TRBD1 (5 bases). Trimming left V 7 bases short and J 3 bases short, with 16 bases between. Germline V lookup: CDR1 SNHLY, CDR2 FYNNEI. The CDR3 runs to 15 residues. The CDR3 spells CASNGQGLHNQPQHF. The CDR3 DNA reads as TGTGCCAGCAATGGGCAGGGTCTCCACAATCAGCCCCAGCATTTT.

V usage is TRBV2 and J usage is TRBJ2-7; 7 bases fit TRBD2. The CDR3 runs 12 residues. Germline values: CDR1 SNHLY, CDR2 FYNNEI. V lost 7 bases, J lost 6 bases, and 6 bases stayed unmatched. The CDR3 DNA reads TGTGCCAGCAAGGGACTAACGGGCGAGCAGTACTTC. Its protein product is CASKGLTGEQYF.

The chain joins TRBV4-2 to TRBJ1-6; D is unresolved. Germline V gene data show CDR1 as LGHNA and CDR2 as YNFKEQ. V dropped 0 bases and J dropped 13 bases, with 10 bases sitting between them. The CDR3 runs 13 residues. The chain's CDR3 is CASSQDTARPLHF. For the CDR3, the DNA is TGTGCCAGCAGCCAAGATACGGCGAGGCCCCTCCACTTT.

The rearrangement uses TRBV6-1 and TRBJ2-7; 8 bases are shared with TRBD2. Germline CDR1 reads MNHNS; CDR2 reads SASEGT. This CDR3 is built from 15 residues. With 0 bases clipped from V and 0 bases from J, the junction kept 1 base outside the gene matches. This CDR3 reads CASSEALAGSYEQYF. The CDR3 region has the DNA TGTGCCAGCAGTGAAGCCCTAGCGGGCTCCTACGAGCAGTACTTC.

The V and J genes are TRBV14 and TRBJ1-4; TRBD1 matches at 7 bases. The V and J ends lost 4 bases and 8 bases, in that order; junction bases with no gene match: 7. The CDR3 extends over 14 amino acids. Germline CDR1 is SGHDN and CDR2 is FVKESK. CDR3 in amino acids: CASSPGQRVEKLFF. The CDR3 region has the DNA TGTGCCAGCAGCCCGGGACAGAGGGTGGAAAAACTGTTTTTT.

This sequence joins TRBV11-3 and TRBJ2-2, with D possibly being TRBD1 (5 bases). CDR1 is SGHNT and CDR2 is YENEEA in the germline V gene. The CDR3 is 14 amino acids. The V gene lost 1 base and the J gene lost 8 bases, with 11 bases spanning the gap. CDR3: CASSLGRDTGELFF. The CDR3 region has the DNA TGTGCCAGCAGCTTAGGCAGGGATACGGGGGAGCTGTTTTTT.